This T cell receptor beta chain was captured by sequencing in a study of OX40 agonist ivuxolimab in advanced cancers. Method: immunoSEQ multiplex PCR; TCRdb's copy keeps in-frame clones and lacks some. The data show nearly 45,000 clones, roughly 90% seen once. This CDR3 region has 14 residues. V was cut by 3 bases and J by 0 bases, with 8 bases left in between. The germline V gene encodes CDR1 MNHEY and CDR2 SMNVEV (reference sequence). The receptor was derived from an adult with an advanced solid tumor such as melanoma, head and neck, liver or kidney cancer. The J gene is TRBJ1-1, the V gene TRBV27; D is unclear. Specimen: CD4+ or CD8+ T cells sorted from blood, collected in a trial of the OX40 agonist ivuxolimab. The CDR3 DNA reads TGTGCCAGCAGTTTGGCAGGATTGAACACTGAAGCTTTCTTT. Amino acid sequence: CASSLAGLNTEAFF.